The clone carrying this T cell receptor beta chain has just a few counts. The sample comes from a study of blood T cell repertoires in COVID-19. Study in general: Donors in the United States, Italy and Spain gave samples during acute or convalescent COVID-19. From T cells, B-cell-depleted T cells, or PBMCs came the material, which was cDNA or gDNA.

Per the authors' pipeline: Amplification from reference gene primers served as the basis for estimated nucleated cell counts. The data were produced by immunoSEQ multiplex PCR, yet TCRdb's version contains in-frame clones alone and is incomplete. V, J and clone size were drawn from that table, and D and trimming were deduced from the DNA. The repertoire holds approximately 140,000 clones, with 65% to 85% as singletons. The germline V and J ends were trimmed by 0 bases and 4 bases, with 9 bases remaining between them. There are 13 residues in the CDR3. The germline V gene has CDR1 SQVTM and CDR2 ANQGSEA.

This clonotype was sampled from an elderly woman with acute or convalescent COVID-19. Sequencing input: peripheral blood. The rearrangement uses TRBV29-1 and TRBJ1-2; no clear D gene. CDR3 sequence (DNA): TGCAGCGTTGAAGATCTTGGTAGCTATGGCTACACCTTC. Encoded protein: CSVEDLGSYGYTF.